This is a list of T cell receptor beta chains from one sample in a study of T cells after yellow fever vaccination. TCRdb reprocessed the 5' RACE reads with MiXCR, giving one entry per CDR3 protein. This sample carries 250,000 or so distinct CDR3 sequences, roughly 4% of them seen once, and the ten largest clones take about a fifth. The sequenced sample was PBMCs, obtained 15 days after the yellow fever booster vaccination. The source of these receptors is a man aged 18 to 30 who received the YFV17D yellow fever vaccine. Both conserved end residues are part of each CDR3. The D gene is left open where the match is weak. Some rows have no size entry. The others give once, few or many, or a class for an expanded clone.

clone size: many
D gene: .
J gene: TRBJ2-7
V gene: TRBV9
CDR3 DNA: TGTGCCAGCAGCGTAGCTTTGGGCGAGCAGTACTTC
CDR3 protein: CASSVALGEQYF

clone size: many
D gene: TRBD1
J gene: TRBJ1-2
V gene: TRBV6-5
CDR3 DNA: TGTGCCAGCAGACTCACAGGGGAGGGCTATGGCTACACCTTC
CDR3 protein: CASRLTGEGYGYTF

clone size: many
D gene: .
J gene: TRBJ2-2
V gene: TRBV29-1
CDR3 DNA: TGCAGCGTTGTCAGGAACACCGGGGAGCTGTTTTTT
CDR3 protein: CSVVRNTGELFF

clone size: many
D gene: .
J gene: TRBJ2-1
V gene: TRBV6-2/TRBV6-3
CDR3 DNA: TGTGCCAGCAGTTACTCGATAGGTGGCCCTGAGCAGTTCTTC
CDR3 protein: CASSYSIGGPEQFF

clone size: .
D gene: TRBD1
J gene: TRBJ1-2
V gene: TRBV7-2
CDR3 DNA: TGTGCCAGCAGCTTAGCCCAACAGGGGAATGATGGCTACACCTTC
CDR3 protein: CASSLAQQGNDGYTF

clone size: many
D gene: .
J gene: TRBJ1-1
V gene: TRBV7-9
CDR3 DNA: TGTGCCAGCAGCACACGGAGGACCCTTATGAACACTGAAGCTTTCTTT
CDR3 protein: CASSTRRTLMNTEAFF

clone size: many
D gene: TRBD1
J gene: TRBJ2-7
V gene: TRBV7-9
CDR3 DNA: TGTGCCAGCAGCTTTTCTACCGGGACAGCTCGCTACGAGCAGTACTTC
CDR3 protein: CASSFSTGTARYEQYF

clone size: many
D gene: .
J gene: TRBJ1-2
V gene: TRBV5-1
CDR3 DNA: TGCGCCAGCAGCTTGGACACCGAAGGAGGTGGCTACACCTTC
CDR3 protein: CASSLDTEGGGYTF

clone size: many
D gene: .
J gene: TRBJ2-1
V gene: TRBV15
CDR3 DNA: TGTGCCACCAGCAGCTGGGGGGCAGATGAGCAGTTCTTC
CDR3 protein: CATSSWGADEQFF

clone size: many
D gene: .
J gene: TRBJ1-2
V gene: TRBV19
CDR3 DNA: TGTGCCAGTAGTTCTCAGAGGGTACGCGGCTACACCTTC
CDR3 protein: CASSSQRVRGYTF

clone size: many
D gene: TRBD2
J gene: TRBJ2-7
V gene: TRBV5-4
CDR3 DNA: TGTGCCAGCAGCTCACTAGCGGGGAACTACGAGCAGTACTTC
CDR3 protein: CASSSLAGNYEQYF

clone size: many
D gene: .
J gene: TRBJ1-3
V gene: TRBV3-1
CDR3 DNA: TGTGCCAGCAGTGCATACAGGGACGGCGGAAACACCATATATTTT
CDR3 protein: CASSAYRDGGNTIYF

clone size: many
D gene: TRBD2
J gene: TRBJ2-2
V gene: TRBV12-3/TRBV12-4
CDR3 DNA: TGTGCCAGCAGGGGGACTAGCGGGGGGCCATTCACCGGGGAGCTGTTTTTT
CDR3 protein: CASRGTSGGPFTGELFF

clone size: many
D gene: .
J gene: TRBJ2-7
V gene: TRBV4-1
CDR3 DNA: TGCGCCAGCAGCCAAGATAGGACGAGCGTTACCTACGAGCAGTACTTC
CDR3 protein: CASSQDRTSVTYEQYF

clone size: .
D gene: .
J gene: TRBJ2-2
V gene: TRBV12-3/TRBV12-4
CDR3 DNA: TGTGCCAGTTTATACGTCGGGGAGCTGATTTTT
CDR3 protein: CASLYVGELIF

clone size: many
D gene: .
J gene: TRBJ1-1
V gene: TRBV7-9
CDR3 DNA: TGTGCCAGCAGCTTAGGACAGGTTTGGGGTGCTTTCTTT
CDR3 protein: CASSLGQVWGAFF

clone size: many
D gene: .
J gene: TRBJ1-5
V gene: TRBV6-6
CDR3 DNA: TGTGCCAGCACCTTAGGACGTTTTAGCAATCAGCCCCAGCATTTT
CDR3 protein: CASTLGRFSNQPQHF

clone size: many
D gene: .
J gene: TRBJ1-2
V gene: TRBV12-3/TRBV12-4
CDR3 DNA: TGTGCCAGCAGTCCACGGGTGTCTCTGATTCGGGGCTACACCTTC
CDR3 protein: CASSPRVSLIRGYTF

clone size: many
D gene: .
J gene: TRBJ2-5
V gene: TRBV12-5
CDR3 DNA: TGTGCTAGTGGCCCGGGGACCGGAGAGACCCAGTACTTC
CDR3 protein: CASGPGTGETQYF

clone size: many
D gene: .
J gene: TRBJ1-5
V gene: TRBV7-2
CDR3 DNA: TGTGCCAGCGCCCCCCAGGGAACCCATCAGCCCCAGCATTTT
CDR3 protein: CASAPQGTHQPQHF

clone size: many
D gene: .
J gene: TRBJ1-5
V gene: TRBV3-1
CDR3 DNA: TGTGCCAGCAGCCCGCGAGACGGGGGGGGAGCGCCCCAGCATTTT
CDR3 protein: CASSPRDGGGAPQHF

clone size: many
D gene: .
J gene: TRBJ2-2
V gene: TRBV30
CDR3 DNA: TGTGCCTGGAGTCGGTCCAGGAACACCGGGGAGCTGTTTTTT
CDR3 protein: CAWSRSRNTGELFF

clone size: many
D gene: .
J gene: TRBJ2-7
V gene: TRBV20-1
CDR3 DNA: TGCAGTGCGGCGGACGTCGGACAGTACTTC
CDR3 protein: CSAADVGQYF

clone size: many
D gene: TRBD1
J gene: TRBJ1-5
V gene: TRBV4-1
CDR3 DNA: TGCGCCAGCAGCCCCACAGGGGGAAGGAACCAGCCCCAGCATTTT
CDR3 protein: CASSPTGGRNQPQHF

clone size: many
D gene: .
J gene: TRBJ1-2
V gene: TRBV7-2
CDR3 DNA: TGTGCCAGTGGATGGGGAAGTGGTGGCTACACCTTC
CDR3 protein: CASGWGSGGYTF

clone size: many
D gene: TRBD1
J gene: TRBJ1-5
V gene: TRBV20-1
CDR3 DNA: TGCAGTGCTAGGGACAGGGAAGGGCAGCCCCAGCATTTT
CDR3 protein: CSARDREGQPQHF

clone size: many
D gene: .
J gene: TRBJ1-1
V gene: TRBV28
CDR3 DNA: TGTGCCAGCAGTCCTTCTGGGTTCATGAACACTGAAGCTTTCTTT
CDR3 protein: CASSPSGFMNTEAFF

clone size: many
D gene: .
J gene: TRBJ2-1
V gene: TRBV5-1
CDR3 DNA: TGCGCCAGCAGCCAGGCCCTAGCGAATGAGCAGTTCTTC
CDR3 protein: CASSQALANEQFF

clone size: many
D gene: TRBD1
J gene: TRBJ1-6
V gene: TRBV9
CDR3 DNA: TGTGCCAGCGGAAAAGGGGGCAGTAATTCACCCCTCCACTTT
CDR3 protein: CASGKGGSNSPLHF

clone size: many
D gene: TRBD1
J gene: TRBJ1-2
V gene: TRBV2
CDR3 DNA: TGTGCCAGCAGTGGGGACAGGGCTAACACCTTC
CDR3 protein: CASSGDRANTF

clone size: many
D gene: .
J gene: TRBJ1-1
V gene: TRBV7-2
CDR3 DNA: TGTGCCAGCAGCCCTGGGGCAGGGATGAACACTGAAGCTTTCTTT
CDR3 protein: CASSPGAGMNTEAFF

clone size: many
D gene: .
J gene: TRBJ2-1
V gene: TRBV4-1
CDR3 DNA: TGCGCCAGCAGCCTCCTGGGACTCCCCGGGAATGAGCAGTTCTTC
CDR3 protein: CASSLLGLPGNEQFF

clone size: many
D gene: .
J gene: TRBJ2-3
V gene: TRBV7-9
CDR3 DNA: TGTGCCAGCAGCTTCTCAGGGTTATTCAGCGATACGCAGTATTTT
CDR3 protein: CASSFSGLFSDTQYF

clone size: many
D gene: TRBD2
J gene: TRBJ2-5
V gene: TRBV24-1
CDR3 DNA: TGTGCCACCAGTGACTCACCGGGACTAGCGAAAGAGACCCAGTACTTC
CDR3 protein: CATSDSPGLAKETQYF

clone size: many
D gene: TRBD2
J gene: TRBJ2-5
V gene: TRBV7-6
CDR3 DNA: TGTGCCAGCAGCTTAGCTAAAGAGCGGGGGCAAGAGACCCAGTACTTC
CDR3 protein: CASSLAKERGQETQYF

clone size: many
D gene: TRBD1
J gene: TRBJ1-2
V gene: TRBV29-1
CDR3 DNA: TGCAGCGCCTTAGCCGACAGGGGGCAAGGAGGCTACACCTTC
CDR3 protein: CSALADRGQGGYTF

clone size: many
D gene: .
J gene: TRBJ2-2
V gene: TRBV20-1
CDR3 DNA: TGCAGTGCTAGGGGGCTCTTCGGGGAAAACACCGGGGAGCTGTTTTTT
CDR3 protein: CSARGLFGENTGELFF

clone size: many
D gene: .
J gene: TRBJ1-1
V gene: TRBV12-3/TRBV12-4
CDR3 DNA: TGTGCCAGCAGTGGAATAGGCACTGAAGCTTTCTTT
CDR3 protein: CASSGIGTEAFF

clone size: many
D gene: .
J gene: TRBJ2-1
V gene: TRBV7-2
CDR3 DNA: TGTGCCAGCGGGGGGTCCTTGGGGAATGAGCAGTTCTTC
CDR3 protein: CASGGSLGNEQFF

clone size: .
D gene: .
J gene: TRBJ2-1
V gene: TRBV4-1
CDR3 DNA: TGCGCCAGCAGCCAAGGACAGACGAGCTCCTACAATGAGCAGTTCTTC
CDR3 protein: CASSQGQTSSYNEQFF